This T cell receptor beta chain was recorded in a study of blood T cell repertoires in COVID-19. Looking at the study overall: The United States, Italy and Spain supplied acute and convalescent COVID-19 samples. From T cells, B-cell-depleted T cells, or PBMCs came the material, which was cDNA or gDNA.

Seattle researchers signed up patients amid active infection and tracked them longitudinally. Original processing methods: Estimation of nucleated cell counts relied on the amplification of reference gene primers. Some clones are missing from TCRdb's copy, which holds only in-frame ones; the method was immunoSEQ multiplex PCR. The DNA gave D and trimming, while V, J and clone size come from that table. The table includes 300,000 to 400,000 clones, roughly 87% detected once. The germline gives CDR1 GTSNPN, CDR2 SVGIG (reference sequence). Trimming removed 1 base from V and 5 bases from J; junction bases left unmatched: 30. CDR3 length: 23 residues.

The gene calls are TRBV30 and TRBJ2-3; 10 bases agree with TRBD2. The sequencing input was peripheral blood. The sequence was obtained from a young man with COVID-19, enrolled during active disease. The chain's CDR3 is CAWSDEGIGGLQAGGPSGDTQYF. The CDR3 coding sequence is TGTGCCTGGAGTGACGAGGGGATAGGGGGCCTTCAAGCGGGAGGGCCGAGTGGAGATACGCAGTATTTT.